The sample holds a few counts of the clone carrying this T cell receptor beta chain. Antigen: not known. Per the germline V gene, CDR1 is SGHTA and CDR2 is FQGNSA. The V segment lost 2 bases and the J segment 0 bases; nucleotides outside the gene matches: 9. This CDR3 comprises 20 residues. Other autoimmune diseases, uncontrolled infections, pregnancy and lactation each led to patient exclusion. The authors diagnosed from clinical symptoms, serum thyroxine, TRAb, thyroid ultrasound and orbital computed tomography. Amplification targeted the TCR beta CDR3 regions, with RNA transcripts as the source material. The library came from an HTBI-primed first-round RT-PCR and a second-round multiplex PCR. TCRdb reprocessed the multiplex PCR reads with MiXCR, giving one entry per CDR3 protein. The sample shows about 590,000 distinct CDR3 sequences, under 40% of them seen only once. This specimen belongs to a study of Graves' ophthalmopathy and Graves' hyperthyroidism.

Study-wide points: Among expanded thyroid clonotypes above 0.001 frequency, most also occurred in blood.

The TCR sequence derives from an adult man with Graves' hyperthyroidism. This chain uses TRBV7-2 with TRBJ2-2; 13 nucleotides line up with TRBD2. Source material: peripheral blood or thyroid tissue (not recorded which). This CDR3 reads CASSLFPRTSGSANTGELFF. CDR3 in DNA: TGTGCCAGCAGCTTATTTCCCCGGACTAGCGGGAGCGCGAACACCGGGGAGCTGTTTTTT. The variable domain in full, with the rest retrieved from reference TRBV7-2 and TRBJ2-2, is GAGVSQSPSNKVTEKGKDVELRCDPISGHTALYWYRQSLGQGLEFLIYFQGNSAPDKSGLPSDRFSAERTGGSVSTLTIQRTQQEDSAVYLCASSLFPRTSGSANTGELFFGEGSRLTVL.